The next 30 T cell receptor beta chains were all read from a single sample in a study of OX40 agonist ivuxolimab in advanced cancers. Assay: immunoSEQ multiplex PCR; the TCRdb copy retains only in-frame clones and omits some. Of approximately 72,000 clones listed, around 90% are singletons. Source: CD4+ or CD8+ T cells sorted from blood, taken in a trial of the OX40 agonist ivuxolimab. These receptors originate from an adult with an advanced solid tumor such as melanoma, head and neck, liver or kidney cancer.

The chain links TRBV7-9 to TRBJ2-1; TRBD2 agrees at 10 bases. The V gene's germline CDR1 is SEHNR and CDR2 FQNEAQ (reference sequence). The CDR3 is 18 residues long. V was pared by 2 bases and J by 0 bases, with 7 bases of the junction left unmatched. CDR3 nucleotides: TGTGCCAGCAGCTTAAAGGGTAGCGGGAGGAGCTCCTACAATGAGCAGTTCTTC. Amino acid sequence: CASSLKGSGRSSYNEQFF.

This chain links TRBV4-3 with TRBJ2-7, with no clear D. V shed 0 bases and J shed 2 bases, with 8 bases lying between them. The CDR3 contains 14 residues. Looked up from germline, CDR1 is LGHNA and CDR2 is YSLEER. CDR3: CASSQDSRTYEQYF. The CDR3 DNA sequence: TGCGCCAGCAGCCAAGATTCACGGACCTACGAGCAGTACTTC.

V gene TRBV5-4 combines with J gene TRBJ2-3; 8 nucleotides agree with TRBD2. The germline gives CDR1 SGHNT, CDR2 YYREEE (reference sequence). V was pared by 2 bases and J by 3 bases, with 8 bases of the junction left unmatched. There are 16 residues in the CDR3. The CDR3 bases are TGTGCCAGCAGCTTCCCCGGGAGGGGAAAGACAGATACGCAGTATTTT. Translation gives CASSFPGRGKTDTQYF.

V usage is TRBV7-8 and J usage is TRBJ1-2; the D is unclear. V was trimmed by 4 bases and J by 0 bases, leaving 9 bases between them. The CDR3 consists of 14 residues. The germline CDR1 and CDR2 sequences are SGHVS and FQNEAQ. In DNA, the CDR3 is TGTGCCAGCAGCTCGACAAGAGCTAACTATGGCTACACCTTC. Translated, it gives CASSSTRANYGYTF.

This clone was found once. The chain recombines TRBV15 with TRBJ1-2; D is undetermined. This CDR3 spans 15 amino acids. The V gene lost 1 base and the J gene lost 4 bases, with 13 bases spanning the gap. Germline V gene lookup returns CDR1 LNHNV and CDR2 YYDKDF (reference sequence). CDR3 sequence (DNA): TGTGCCACCAGCAGAGGAGCAGATGGCACCTATGGCTACACCTTC. Translation: CATSRGADGTYGYTF.

A few counts support this clone. The rearrangement links TRBV27 to TRBJ1-4, with D possibly matching TRBD1 (5 bases). Germline CDR1 MNHEY, CDR2 SMNVEV (reference sequence). V was cut by 1 base and J by 7 bases, with 13 bases left in between. The CDR3 contains 15 residues. Here the CDR3 reads CASSLLGGVREKLFF. CDR3 DNA sequence: TGTGCCAGCAGTTTATTGGGGGGAGTGCGTGAAAAACTGTTTTTT.

This chain joins TRBV19 and TRBJ2-2, with 11 bases lining up with TRBD1. From germline, CDR1 is LNHDA and CDR2 SQIVND (reference sequence). This CDR3 has 19 amino acids. V trimming: 6 bases; J trimming: 0 bases; junction bases outside the gene matches: 12. Written as DNA, the CDR3 is TGTGCCAGTAGCCTCTGGGGGGACAGGGGGAACGCGAACACCGGGGAGCTGTTTTTT. This translates into CASSLWGDRGNANTGELFF.

The V gene is TRBV4-2, the J gene TRBJ2-1; D is ambiguous. Trimming shortened V by 0 bases and J by 6 bases, and 12 bases separated the two germline ends. CDR3 size: 15 residues. Germline CDR1 is LGHNA and CDR2 is YNFKEQ. The CDR3 loop is CASSQEVLSPNEQFF. DNA for the CDR3: TGTGCCAGCAGCCAAGAAGTCCTTAGCCCCAATGAGCAGTTCTTC.

The chain carries TRBV30 and TRBJ1-6; D might be TRBD1 (6 bases). V dropped 4 bases and J dropped 7 bases, with 11 bases sitting between them. CDR3 length equals 13 residues. The germline V gene has CDR1 GTSNPN and CDR2 SVGIG (reference sequence). In DNA, the CDR3 is TGTGCCTGGACCGTCCAGGGGAATTCACCCCTCCACTTT. It is translated as CAWTVQGNSPLHF.

The chain is built from TRBV30 and TRBJ2-7; 10 bases map to TRBD2. Germline loops: CDR1 GTSNPN, CDR2 SVGIG (reference sequence). Trimming took 0 bases from V and 5 from J; bases not matched to a gene: 10. The CDR3 covers 16 residues. The CDR3, as DNA: TGTGCCTGGAGTGTACAGCCAGCGGGAGGGTCCCACGAGCAGTACTTC. Protein sequence: CAWSVQPAGGSHEQYF. Full variable domain (outside the CDR3, taken from reference TRBV30 and TRBJ2-7): SQTIHQWPATLVQPVGSPLSLECTVEGTSNPNLYWYRQAAGRGLQLLFYSVGIGQISSEVPQNLSASRPQDRQFILSSKKLLLSDSGFYLCAWSVQPAGGSHEQYFGPGTRLTVT.

CDR3 in amino acids: CASSLRQESYGYTF. CDR3 nucleotides: TGTGCCAGCAGCTTACGACAGGAGAGCTATGGCTACACCTTC. V is TRBV7-2 and J is TRBJ1-2; TRBD1 is a possible D gene (6 bases). The V end was cut by 2 bases, the J end by 4 bases, with 11 bases between. The CDR3 is 14 residues long. Per germline, CDR1 SGHTA and CDR2 FQGNSA.

V is TRBV5-1 and J is TRBJ2-5; D may be TRBD1 or TRBD2 (6 bases each). V lost 4 bases and J 5 bases, leaving 15 bases between the germline ends. There are 14 residues in the CDR3. Germline V lookup: CDR1 SGHRS, CDR2 YFSETQ. The CDR3 coding sequence is TGCGCCAGCAGCACGGGGGCCAGGGTTGAGACCCAGTACTTC. As protein: CASSTGARVETQYF.

Only a few counts were recorded for this clone. V gene TRBV29-1 combines with J gene TRBJ2-5; possibly TRBD1 for D (5 bases). Trimming shortened V by 4 bases and J by 7 bases, and 10 bases separated the two germline ends. Looked up from germline, CDR1 is SQVTM and CDR2 is ANQGSEA. The CDR3 runs 11 residues. The CDR3 loop reads CSVVPQGTQYF. The CDR3 nucleotides are TGCAGCGTTGTTCCCCAGGGGACCCAGTACTTC.

The chain links TRBV4-3 to TRBJ2-7; 10 bases line up with TRBD2. The V gene's germline CDR1 is LGHNA and CDR2 YSLEER. The J segment lost 2 bases and the V segment lost 0 bases, leaving 7 bases of the junction unmatched. This CDR3 contains 17 residues. The CDR3 DNA reads TGCGCCAGCAGCCAAGATAGAACTAGCGGGACCCCCTACGAGCAGTACTTC. This translates into CASSQDRTSGTPYEQYF.

This chain joins TRBV7-9 and TRBJ1-1, with TRBD1 identical over 11 bases. The CDR3 runs 16 residues. CDR1 and CDR2 from the germline V gene are SEHNR and FQNEAQ (reference sequence). The junction had 5 bases not matched to a gene; V was cut back by 5 bases and J by 0 bases. CDR3: CASSLGQGALNTEAFF. CDR3 DNA sequence: TGTGCCAGCAGCCTAGGACAGGGGGCTTTGAACACTGAAGCTTTCTTT.

This clone was recorded a few times. The chain has TRBV12-5 and TRBJ2-3, with 10 bases fitting TRBD2. CDR1 and CDR2 from the germline V gene are LGHNT and FRNRAP. Trimming took 7 bases from V and 3 from J; bases not matched to a gene: 1. This CDR3 contains 13 residues. Here the CDR3 reads CASASGSTDTQYF. The CDR3 bases are TGTGCTAGTGCTAGCGGGAGTACAGATACGCAGTATTTT. The whole variable domain, filled in from reference TRBV12-5 and TRBJ2-3, reads DARVTQTPRHKVTEMGQEVTMRCQPILGHNTVFWYRQTMMQGLELLAYFRNRAPLDDSGMPKDRFSAEMPDATLATLKIQPSEPRDSAVYFCASASGSTDTQYFGPGTRLTVL.

Note on this clone: Other DNA sequences in the sample encode the same CDR3. This rearrangement joins TRBV7-3 to TRBJ2-2, with TRBD1 identical over 7 bases. The CDR3 totals 15 residues. Germline V gives CDR1 SGHTA, CDR2 FQGTGA. V gave up 2 bases and J gave up 1 base; unmatched junction bases: 1. The CDR3 sequence is CASSLGDRNTGELFF. The CDR3 bases are TGTGCCAGCAGCTTAGGGGACAGGAACACCGGGGAGCTGTTTTTT. Full variable domain (remainder filled in from reference TRBV7-3 and TRBJ2-2): GAGVSQTPSNKVTEKGKYVELRCDPISGHTALYWYRQSLGQGPEFLIYFQGTGAADDSGLPNDRFFAVRPEGSVSTLKIQRTERGDSAVYLCASSLGDRNTGELFFGEGSRLTVL.

V gene TRBV28 combines with J gene TRBJ1-2; D gene unclear. Germline V gives CDR1 MDHEN, CDR2 SYDVKM. This CDR3 is built from 14 residues. V gave up 7 bases and J gave up 0 bases, with 12 bases separating them. The CDR3 sequence is CASTTRLSNYGYTF. CDR3 in DNA: TGTGCCAGCACGACCCGGCTGTCTAACTATGGCTACACCTTC.

This clone was seen only once. The chain joins TRBV5-1 to TRBJ2-5; D remains ambiguous. The CDR3 runs to 11 residues. The germline gives CDR1 SGHRS, CDR2 YFSETQ. Trimming took off 4 bases at V and 1 base at J, with 2 bases between the two ends. CDR3 loop: CASSGQETQYF. CDR3 bases: TGCGCCAGCAGCGGCCAAGAGACCCAGTACTTC.

The genes are TRBV6-6 and TRBJ1-5; D not certain. The germline gives CDR1 MNHNY, CDR2 SVGAGI (reference sequence). V lost 5 bases, J lost 4 bases, and 12 bases lay in between. The CDR3 runs to 14 residues. The CDR3 region has the DNA TGTGCCAGCAGTACCATTAGACGGAATCAGCCCCAGCATTTT. This gives the protein CASSTIRRNQPQHF.

This chain uses TRBV5-8 with TRBJ2-7; 9 bases are shared with TRBD1. V trimming: 1 base; J trimming: 1 base; junction bases outside the gene matches: 3. There are 15 residues in the CDR3. Germline V gives CDR1 SGHTS, CDR2 YDEGEE. For the CDR3, the DNA is TGTGCCAGCAGCTTGCCCGGGACAGGGTCCTACGAGCAGTACTTC. Protein product: CASSLPGTGSYEQYF.

This clone appeared once. As DNA, the CDR3 is TGTGCCAGCAGTTCGGGACAGGCCCAAGAGACCCAGTACTTC. Translated, it gives CASSSGQAQETQYF. This chain joins TRBV6-5 and TRBJ2-5; TRBD1 matches at 8 bases. J was trimmed by 1 base and V by 4 bases; bases with no gene match: 2. The CDR3 extends over 14 amino acids. Germline V CDR1 and CDR2: MNHEY, SVGAGI.

The chain joins TRBV11-1 to TRBJ2-7, with TRBD2 as a possible D gene (5 bases). The CDR3 has 12 residues. V was trimmed by 5 bases and J by 6 bases, leaving 11 bases between them. Germline V gene sequence: CDR1 SGHAT, CDR2 FQDESV (reference sequence). This CDR3 is CASSVVEGEQYF. The CDR3 DNA sequence: TGTGCCAGCAGCGTTGTAGAGGGCGAGCAGTACTTC. Using reference TRBV11-1 and TRBJ2-7 for the parts outside the CDR3, the full variable domain is EAEVAQSPRYKITEKSQAVAFWCDPISGHATLYWYRQILGQGPELLVQFQDESVVDDSQLPKDRFSAERLKGVDSTLKIQPAELGDSAMYLCASSVVEGEQYFGPGTRLTVT.

This chain uses TRBV11-3 with TRBJ2-3; D may be TRBD2 (6 bases). This CDR3 is built from 14 residues. Germline V gene data show CDR1 as SGHNT and CDR2 as YENEEA. Trimming left V 3 bases short and J 11 bases short, with 18 bases between. CDR3 bases: TGTGCCAGCAGCTTCTGGGGCCGGGAGTCAAGGCAGTATTTT. As protein: CASSFWGRESRQYF.

The chain joins TRBV14 to TRBJ2-1; D gene unclear. The germline V gene has CDR1 SGHDN and CDR2 FVKESK. The CDR3 totals 14 residues. V lost 0 bases and J 6 bases, leaving 9 bases between the germline ends. Here the CDR3 reads CASSQEDFLNEQFF. Here the CDR3 DNA reads TGTGCCAGCAGCCAAGAAGACTTCCTCAATGAGCAGTTCTTC.

The gene calls are TRBV2 and TRBJ1-1, with 7 bases aligning to TRBD1. CDR3 length: 13 residues. Trimming cost V 6 bases and J 4 bases; bases outside gene matches: 5. Germline loops: CDR1 SNHLY, CDR2 FYNNEI. CDR3 protein: CASSQGEGTEAFF. CDR3 DNA: TGTGCCAGCAGCCAGGGGGAGGGCACTGAAGCTTTCTTT.

This clone was detected only once. The rearrangement joins TRBV29-1 to TRBJ2-3; tentatively, D is TRBD1 (5 bases). V was trimmed by 4 bases and J by 0 bases, leaving 14 bases between them. This CDR3 spans 15 amino acids. CDR1 is SQVTM, CDR2 ANQGSEA, per germline. CDR3 DNA sequence: TGCAGCGTTGTTATAGGGGCCTTTAGCACAGATACGCAGTATTTT. It codes for CSVVIGAFSTDTQYF.

The rearrangement links TRBV5-1 to TRBJ2-5; TRBD1 aligns across 7 bases. Germline V lookup: CDR1 SGHRS, CDR2 YFSETQ. The CDR3 covers 14 residues. V was clipped by 4 bases and J by 3 bases; unmatched bases: 6. In DNA, the CDR3 is TGCGCCAGCAGCCTTGGGACAGCAAAAGAGACCCAGTACTTC. Its protein is CASSLGTAKETQYF. The whole variable domain, remainder taken from reference TRBV5-1 and TRBJ2-5, is KAGVTQTPRYLIKTRGQQVTLSCSPISGHRSVSWYQQTPGQGLQFLFEYFSETQRNKGNFPGRFSGRQFSNSRSEMNVSTLELGDSALYLCASSLGTAKETQYFGPGTRLLVL.

This clone showed up just once. The rearrangement links TRBV29-1 to TRBJ1-4, with D unresolved. CDR1 and CDR2 (germline): SQVTM, ANQGSEA. Trimming removed 6 bases at V and 10 bases at J, with 9 bases between. This CDR3 contains 10 residues. CDR3 coding DNA: TGCAGCGTGCCCCCCGGAAAACTGTTTTTT. Translated, it gives CSVPPGKLFF.

The chain recombines TRBV10-3 with TRBJ2-3; D possibly corresponds to TRBD2 (5 bases). The CDR3 runs 13 residues. V lost 2 bases to trimming and J lost 9 bases, with 12 bases between them. Per the germline V gene, CDR1 is ENHRY and CDR2 is SYGVKD. The CDR3 bases are TGTGCCATCAGTGAGCCCCCTAGCTTGACGCAGTATTTT. The encoded protein is CAISEPPSLTQYF.